A selection of T cell receptor beta chains follows, all from one sample in a study of response to subunit inactivated influenza vaccine. A single record per CDR3 protein comes from TCRdb applying MiXCR to the RT-PCR reads. The sample has about 650,000 distinct CDR3 sequences, 14% seen once; the top ten hold 7.5% to 9%. The starting material was PBMCs from blood, obtained 14 days before vaccination. These receptor sequences come from a man in his fifties or sixties who received an inactivated influenza vaccine. CDR3s include the opening cysteine and the closing phenylalanine or tryptophan. Each record gives: clone size, J gene, D gene, V gene, CDR3 protein, CDR3 DNA. A D gene is named only where the DNA matches it firmly. The size field is filled for only some rows; it gives once, few, many or a size class.

few	TRBJ1-4	TRBD1	TRBV5-1	CASSRRDRVEKLFF	TGCGCCAGCAGCCGCCGGGACAGGGTTGAAAAACTGTTTTTT
many	TRBJ2-2	TRBD1	TRBV10-3	CAISGYRGRNTGELFF	TGTGCCATCAGTGGTTACAGGGGCCGAAACACCGGGGAGCTGTTTTTT
few	TRBJ1-2	.	TRBV11-2	CASTSAGNGYTF	TGTGCCAGCACCTCGGCAGGGAACGGCTACACCTTC
.	TRBJ1-1	.	TRBV6-1	CASRNAGQGTEAFF	TGTGCCAGCAGGAATGCGGGGCAGGGTACTGAAGCTTTCTTT
.	TRBJ2-5	.	TRBV27	CASKRAGLGQETQYF	TGTGCCAGCAAGCGGGCGGGGCTCGGCCAAGAGACCCAGTACTTC
few	TRBJ2-7	.	TRBV19	CASSESRTAYEQYF	TGTGCCAGTAGTGAGTCCCGGACAGCCTACGAGCAGTACTTC
few	TRBJ2-3	.	TRBV4-1	CASSQDWTTDTQYF	TGCGCCAGCAGCCAAGATTGGACCACAGATACGCAGTATTTT
few	TRBJ2-1	TRBD1	TRBV20-1	CSAAPGQGNNEQFF	TGCAGTGCCGCTCCGGGACAGGGTAACAATGAGCAGTTCTTC
few	TRBJ2-2	.	TRBV2	CASSEKDPNYTGELFF	TGTGCCAGCAGTGAAAAGGACCCCAATTACACCGGGGAGCTGTTTTTT
.	TRBJ2-1	TRBD2	TRBV20-1	CSAPGLAGGRLNEQFF	TGCAGTGCCCCGGGACTAGCGGGGGGCCGATTGAATGAGCAGTTCTTC
few	TRBJ2-5	.	TRBV12-1	CASSSPGPQETQYF	TGTGCCAGCAGCTCACCCGGGCCTCAAGAGACCCAGTACTTC
many	TRBJ2-1	.	TRBV12-3/TRBV12-4	CASSLAGEGQFF	TGTGCCAGCAGTTTAGCGGGAGAAGGGCAGTTCTTC
few	TRBJ1-1	.	TRBV13	CASSFVQGGEAFF	TGTGCCAGCAGCTTCGTTCAGGGAGGAGAAGCTTTCTTT